The clone carrying this TCR beta chain was detected once. TCRdb's table, derived via immunoSEQ multiplex PCR, lists solely in-frame clones and lacks some. The sample contains 150,000 or so clones, roughly 92% of which appear only once. J gave up 1 base and V 4 bases, and 7 bases lay outside the gene matches. Germline lookup yields CDR1 MGHDK and CDR2 SYGVNS. This CDR3 contains 18 residues. The sample belongs to a study of T cell responses to AZD1222 COVID-19 vaccine. This sample comprised peripheral blood, obtained 28 days after the second AZD1222 dose. The chain employs TRBV25-1 and TRBJ2-6; 10 bases align to TRBD1. The receptor comes from an adult who received the AZD1222 COVID-19 vaccine. This CDR3 reads CASSGSGTGVSGANVLTF. The DNA of the CDR3 is TGTGCCAGCAGTGGTTCCGGGACAGGGGTATCTGGGGCCAACGTCCTGACTTTC.